This TCR beta chain was captured in a study of blood T cell repertoires in COVID-19. Turning to the study itself: There were acute and convalescent COVID-19 samples, and they came from the United States, Italy and Spain. The analysed material was cDNA or gDNA that came from T cells, B-cell-depleted T cells, or PBMCs.

With 6 bases removed from V and 0 bases from J, the gap between germline ends came to 17 bases. CDR1 is ENHRY, CDR2 SYGVKD, per germline. This CDR3 has 16 residues. In the original workflow: It was from reference gene primer amplification that nucleated cell counts were estimated. Sequenced by immunoSEQ multiplex PCR; TCRdb stores in-frame clones only, minus some. Clone size and the V and J calls come from that table; the DNA yielded D and trimming. This sample yields a few hundred thousand clones, of which roughly 88% are seen a single time; 0.65% to 0.8% belongs to the top ten. This chain uses TRBV10-3 with TRBJ1-1; D is undetermined. The sample consisted of peripheral blood. This TCR was sampled from a human donor in a cohort sampled during active COVID-19. The CDR3, as DNA: TGTGCCATCAGAGGTCCAGGATCTGAAATGAACACTGAAGCTTTCTTT. It yields the protein CAIRGPGSEMNTEAFF.